This passage covers 17 T cell receptor beta chains from one sample sequenced in a study of regulatory T cells in long-lasting Graves disease. Building of the TCR beta libraries involved iRepertoire HTBI primers and Arm-PCR of CDR3 regions. Each CDR3 protein gets one entry after TCRdb re-called the multiplex PCR reads with MiXCR. Among more than 300,000 distinct CDR3 sequences, around 16% were seen once, and the ten largest hold about 19%. The time point here: newly diagnosed GD, antithyroid drugs for less than 3 months. After RNA was extracted from PBMCs, the TCR library was made from it. This same sample was also part of a study on T cells in Graves' hyperthyroidism and ophthalmopathy.

Sequenced here: peripheral blood mononuclear cells (PBMCs), sampled at new diagnosis, from a patient treated with antithyroid drugs. The source of these receptors is a woman under 30 with Graves disease.

This clonotype has ten or more counts. This chain connects TRBV5-1 to TRBJ1-3; TRBD1 is a possible D gene (5 bases). Trimming left V 0 bases short and J 1 base short, with 11 bases between. The CDR3 consists of 16 residues. The germline CDR1 and CDR2 sequences are SGHRS and YFSETQ. The CDR3 protein is CASSLEASGSGNTIYF. The CDR3 region has the DNA TGCGCCAGCAGCTTGGAAGCATCAGGGTCTGGAAACACCATATATTTT.

Note on this clonotype: Just one base apart from a much larger clone, this may be a read error. This chain links TRBV5-1 with TRBJ2-7, with D possibly matching TRBD2 (5 bases). Germline assignment: CDR1 SGHRS and CDR2 YFSETQ. There are 13 residues in the CDR3. This chain's CDR3 is CATSDGNSCEQYF. CDR3 DNA sequence: TGCGCCACCTCGGACGGGAACTCCTGCGAGCAGTACTTC.

Regarding this clonotype: Without the conserved terminal phenylalanine or tryptophan, this CDR3 likely stems from a read error. The rearrangement links TRBV28 to TRBJ2-7, with D maybe TRBD1 (6 bases). Germline CDR1 reads MDHEN; CDR2 reads SYDVKM. The V end was cut by 3 bases, the J end by 6 bases, with 15 bases between. The CDR3 contains 14 residues. The CDR3 DNA reads TGTGCCAGCAGTTTTACGTGGGGGCCCCTCGAGCAGTACCTC. Its translation is CASSFTWGPLEQYL.

This sequence joins TRBV2 and TRBJ2-1; a possible D gene is TRBD1 (7 bases). This CDR3 is 18 amino acids long. V lost 6 bases and J lost 4, with 25 bases in between. Germline V lookup: CDR1 SNHLY, CDR2 FYNNEI. The CDR3 DNA follows: TGTGCCAGCAGGGCGGAGGGGGCGAGCGGAAGATGGTACAATGAGCAGTTCTTC. The encoded protein is CASRAEGASGRWYNEQFF.

The sample holds many counts of this clonotype. The V gene is TRBV4-1, the J gene TRBJ2-7, with a tentative D call TRBD1 (5 bases). Germline V gene sequence: CDR1 MGHRA, CDR2 YSYEKL. V lost 6 bases and J lost 3, with 12 bases in between. This CDR3 spans 13 amino acids. The CDR3 nucleotides are TGCGCCAGCAGTACGGACACCGTCTACGAGCAGTACTTC. Protein: CASSTDTVYEQYF.

CDR3 region: CASTRGGFGYTF. For the CDR3, the DNA is TGTGCCAGCACTCGAGGGGGGTTTGGCTACACCTTC. The chain combines TRBV6-1 with TRBJ1-2; weak D call: TRBD1 (6 bases). Trimming removed 7 bases from V and 7 bases from J, with 13 bases in between. Per germline, CDR1 MNHNS and CDR2 SASEGT. The CDR3 is made up of 12 amino acids.

Ten or more counts support this clonotype. The chain has TRBV30 and TRBJ2-2; either TRBD1 or TRBD2 may fit D (5 bases each). This CDR3 comprises 14 residues. V was trimmed by 1 base and J by 6 bases, leaving 12 bases between them. Germline V lookup: CDR1 GTSNPN, CDR2 SVGIG (reference sequence). The CDR3 loop is CAWSGGVVAGELFF. CDR3 nucleotide sequence: TGTGCCTGGAGTGGAGGGGTTGTCGCCGGGGAGCTGTTTTTT.

This sequence joins TRBV15 and TRBJ2-1; no clear D gene. This CDR3 comprises 13 residues. The germline V gene has CDR1 LNHNV and CDR2 YYDKDF (reference sequence). The V gene lost 4 bases and the J gene lost 4 bases, with 8 bases spanning the gap. The chain's CDR3 is CATSITGYNEQFF. For the CDR3, the DNA is TGTGCCACCAGCATAACCGGGTACAATGAGCAGTTCTTC.

This clonotype was counted many times. J is TRBJ2-1 and V is TRBV2; 7 positions match TRBD1. Trimming removed 5 bases from V and 5 bases from J; junction bases left unmatched: 12. The CDR3 contains 16 residues. Germline CDR1 reads SNHLY; CDR2 reads FYNNEI. The CDR3 loop is CASSMYEGAPNNEQFF. CDR3 bases: TGTGCCAGCAGTATGTATGAGGGGGCGCCCAACAATGAGCAGTTCTTC.

This clonotype occurred a few times. This chain joins TRBV6-1 and TRBJ2-1, with D perhaps TRBD2 (5 bases). Germline assignment: CDR1 MNHNS and CDR2 SASEGT. This CDR3 has 14 amino acids. Deletions cut 6 bases from V and 2 bases from J, with 11 bases between. The CDR3 here is CASRAPGAYNEQFF. CDR3 in DNA: TGTGCCAGCAGGGCCCCCGGGGCCTACAATGAGCAGTTCTTC.

The rearrangement links TRBV7-9 to TRBJ2-1, with 8 bases fitting TRBD2. Germline loops: CDR1 SEHNR, CDR2 FQNEAQ (reference sequence). V was clipped by 6 bases and J by 5 bases; unmatched bases: 9. CDR3 length equals 15 residues. Here the CDR3 DNA reads TGTGCCAGCAGTCCATTACTAGCGGAGAACAATGAGCAGTTCTTC. Translated, it gives CASSPLLAENNEQFF.

This clonotype appeared many times. The gene calls are TRBV7-3 and TRBJ2-7; 10 positions match TRBD1. V shed 1 base and J 5 bases; nucleotides not matched to a gene: 8. CDR1 is SGHTA, CDR2 FQGTGA, per germline. The CDR3 runs 16 residues. Here the CDR3 reads CASSLIAGQGWNEQYF. CDR3 in DNA: TGTGCCAGCAGCTTAATCGCGGGACAGGGGTGGAACGAGCAGTACTTC.

The gene calls are TRBV6-1 and TRBJ1-6; no reliable D call. The CDR3 loop spans 12 amino acids. In germline, CDR1 is MNHNS, CDR2 SASEGT. Trimming cost V 2 bases and J 13 bases, with 9 bases left between them. The CDR3 spells CASSELSAPLHF. The DNA for the CDR3 is TGTGCCAGCAGTGAATTGTCGGCGCCCCTCCACTTT.

This clonotype has a count of ten or more. This rearrangement joins TRBV3-1 to TRBJ1-4, with TRBD1 identical over 9 bases. The V gene's germline CDR1 is LGHDT and CDR2 YNNKEL (reference sequence). The CDR3 covers 14 residues. V shed 3 bases and J 8 bases; nucleotides not matched to a gene: 4. The CDR3 coding sequence is TGTGCCAGCAGCCATGGGACAGGGAGGGAAAAACTGTTTTTT. It translates to CASSHGTGREKLFF.

Many counts were recorded for this clonotype. The V call is TRBV18, the J call TRBJ2-7; 7 bases are a match to TRBD1. The CDR3 has 14 residues. With V trimmed by 3 bases and J by 4 bases, 6 bases remained unmatched. Germline V lookup: CDR1 KGHSH, CDR2 LQKENI. CDR3 sequence: CASSPSGTAYEQYF. CDR3 nucleotide sequence: TGTGCCAGCTCACCTTCCGGGACAGCTTACGAGCAGTACTTC.

The chain recombines TRBV7-2 with TRBJ1-4; D is undetermined. The CDR3 consists of 16 residues. The germline V gene has CDR1 SGHTA and CDR2 FQGNSA. V dropped 5 bases and J dropped 8 bases, with 21 bases sitting between them. The CDR3 region has the DNA TGTGCCAGCAGCCCCCGCCCTCCTGACGGGAGGGAAAAACTGTTTTTT. Translating it yields CASSPRPPDGREKLFF.

This clonotype was counted at least ten times. This sequence joins TRBV27 and TRBJ2-3, with TRBD2 matching 16 bases. V lost 6 bases and J lost 1; bases outside the gene matches: 7. CDR1 MNHEY and CDR2 SMNVEV come from the germline V gene (reference sequence). The CDR3 loop spans 18 amino acids. CDR3 sequence: CASSEGLAGGQGTDTQYF. In nucleotides, the CDR3 is TGTGCCAGCAGCGAGGGACTAGCGGGGGGGCAGGGCACAGATACGCAGTATTTT.